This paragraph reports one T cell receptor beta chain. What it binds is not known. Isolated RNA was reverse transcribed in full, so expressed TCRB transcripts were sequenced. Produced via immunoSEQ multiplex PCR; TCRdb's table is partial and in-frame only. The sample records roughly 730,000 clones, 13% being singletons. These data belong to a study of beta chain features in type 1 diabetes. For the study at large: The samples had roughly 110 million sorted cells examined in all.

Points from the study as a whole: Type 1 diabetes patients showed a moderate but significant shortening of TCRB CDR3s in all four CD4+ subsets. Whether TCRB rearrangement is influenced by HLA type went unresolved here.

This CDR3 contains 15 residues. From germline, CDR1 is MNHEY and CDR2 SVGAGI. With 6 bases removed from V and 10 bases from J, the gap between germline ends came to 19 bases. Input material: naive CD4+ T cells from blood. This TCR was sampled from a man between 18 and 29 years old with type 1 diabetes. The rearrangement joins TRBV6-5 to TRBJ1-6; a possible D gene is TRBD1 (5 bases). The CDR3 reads CASSSDSLGNSPLHF. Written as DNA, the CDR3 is TGTGCCAGCAGCAGCGACAGCCTGGGTAACTCACCCCTCCACTTT.